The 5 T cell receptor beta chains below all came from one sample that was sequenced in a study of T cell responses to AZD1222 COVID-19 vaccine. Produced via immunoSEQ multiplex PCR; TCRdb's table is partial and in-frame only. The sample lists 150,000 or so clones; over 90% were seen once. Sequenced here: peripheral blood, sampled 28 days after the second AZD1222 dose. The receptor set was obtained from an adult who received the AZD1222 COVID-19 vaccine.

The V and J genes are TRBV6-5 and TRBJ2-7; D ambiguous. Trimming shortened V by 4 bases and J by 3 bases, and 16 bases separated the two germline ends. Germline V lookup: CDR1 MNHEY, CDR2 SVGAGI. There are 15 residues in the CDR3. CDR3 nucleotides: TGTGCCAGCAGTTTAGTGGCAGGACGAAACTACGAGCAGTACTTC. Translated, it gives CASSLVAGRNYEQYF.

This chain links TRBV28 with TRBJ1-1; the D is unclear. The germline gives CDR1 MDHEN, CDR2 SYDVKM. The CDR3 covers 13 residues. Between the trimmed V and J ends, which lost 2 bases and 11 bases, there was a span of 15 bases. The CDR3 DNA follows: TGTGCCAGCAGTTTAAATCCGCTCTCTAGGGCTTTCTTT. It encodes CASSLNPLSRAFF.

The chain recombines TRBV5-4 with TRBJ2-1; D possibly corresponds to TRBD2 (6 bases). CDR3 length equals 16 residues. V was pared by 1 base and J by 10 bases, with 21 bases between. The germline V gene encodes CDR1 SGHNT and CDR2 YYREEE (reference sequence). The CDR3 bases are TGTGCCAGCAGCTTGACCCGGGAGAATGGCCGACGGGAGCAGTTCTTC. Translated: CASSLTRENGRREQFF.

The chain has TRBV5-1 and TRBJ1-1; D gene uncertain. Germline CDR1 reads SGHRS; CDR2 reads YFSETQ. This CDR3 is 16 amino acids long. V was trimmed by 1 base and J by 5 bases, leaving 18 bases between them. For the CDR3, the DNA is TGCGCCAGCAGCTTGTCCCCCGGAGGGATAAGTACTGAAGCTTTCTTT. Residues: CASSLSPGGISTEAFF.

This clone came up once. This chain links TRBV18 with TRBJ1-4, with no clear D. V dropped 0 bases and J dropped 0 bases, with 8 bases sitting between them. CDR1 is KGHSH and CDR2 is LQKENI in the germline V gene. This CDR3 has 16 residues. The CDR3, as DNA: TGTGCCAGCTCACCACCGGGTTCTACAACTAATGAAAAACTGTTTTTT. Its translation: CASSPPGSTTNEKLFF.